These T cell receptor beta chains were read from a single sample in a study of shared clonotypes between healthy human individuals. Assay used: immunoSEQ multiplex PCR; TCRdb lists only in-frame clones, some missing. The sample records 2,100,000 or so clones, around 95% being singletons. The sequenced material came from naive CD4+ T cells sorted from blood. Every receptor here comes from a man younger than 35 in good health. CDR3s include the opening cysteine and the closing phenylalanine or tryptophan.

j_gene: TRBJ2-2
v_gene: TRBV5-1
CDR3aa: CASTVLGGGELFF

j_gene: TRBJ1-2
v_gene: TRBV10-3
CDR3aa: CAISEGGFGYTF

j_gene: TRBJ1-2
v_gene: TRBV18
CDR3aa: CASSPGQGNYGYTF

j_gene: TRBJ2-6
v_gene: TRBV25-1
CDR3aa: CASSESLGGRANVLTF

j_gene: TRBJ1-6
v_gene: TRBV19
CDR3aa: CASSVQTGTAEGSPLHF

j_gene: TRBJ2-7
v_gene: TRBV9
CDR3aa: CASSVGVSMGTYEQYF

j_gene: TRBJ2-2
v_gene: TRBV5-1
CDR3aa: CASSLGRLTDANTGELFF

j_gene: TRBJ2-3
v_gene: TRBV10-3
CDR3aa: CANSDTDTQYF

j_gene: TRBJ1-5
v_gene: TRBV5-1
CDR3aa: CASSFLWVANQPQHF

j_gene: TRBJ1-2
v_gene: TRBV2
CDR3aa: CASSGEVHSNYGYTF